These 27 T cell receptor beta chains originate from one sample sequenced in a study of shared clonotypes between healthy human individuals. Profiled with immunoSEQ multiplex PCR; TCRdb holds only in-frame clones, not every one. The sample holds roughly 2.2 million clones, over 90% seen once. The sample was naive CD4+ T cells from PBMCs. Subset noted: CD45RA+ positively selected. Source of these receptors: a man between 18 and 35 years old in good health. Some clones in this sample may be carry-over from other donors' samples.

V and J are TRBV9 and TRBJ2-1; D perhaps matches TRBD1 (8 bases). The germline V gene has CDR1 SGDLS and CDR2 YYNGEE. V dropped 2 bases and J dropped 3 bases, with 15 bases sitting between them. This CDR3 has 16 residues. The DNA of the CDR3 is TGTGCCAGCAGCGTTACAGGGGGGGACTTCTACAATGAGCAGTTCTTC. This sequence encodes CASSVTGGDFYNEQFF.

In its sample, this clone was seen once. CDR3: CAWSLASGRYEQYF. In nucleotides, the CDR3 is TGTGCCTGGAGTCTGGCTAGCGGGAGGTACGAGCAGTACTTC. This chain connects TRBV30 to TRBJ2-7; 11 bases line up with TRBD2. J lost 4 bases, V lost 2 bases, and 4 bases had no gene match. Germline loops: CDR1 GTSNPN, CDR2 SVGIG (reference sequence). There are 14 residues in the CDR3.

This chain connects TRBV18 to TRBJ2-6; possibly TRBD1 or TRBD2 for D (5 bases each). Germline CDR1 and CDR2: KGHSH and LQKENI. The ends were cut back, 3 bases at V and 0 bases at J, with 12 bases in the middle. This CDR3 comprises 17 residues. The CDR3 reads CASSPAGTNSGANVLTF. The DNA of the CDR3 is TGTGCCAGCTCACCTGCCGGGACGAACTCTGGGGCCAACGTCCTGACTTTC.

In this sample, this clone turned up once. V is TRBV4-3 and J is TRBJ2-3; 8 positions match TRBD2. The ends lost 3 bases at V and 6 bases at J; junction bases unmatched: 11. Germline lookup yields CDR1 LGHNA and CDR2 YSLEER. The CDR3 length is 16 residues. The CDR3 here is CASSQSPSGRADTQYF. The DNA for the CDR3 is TGCGCCAGCAGCCAGTCACCAAGCGGGAGAGCCGATACGCAGTATTTT.

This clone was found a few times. In DNA form, the CDR3 reads TGTGCCAGCTCACCATACAGGACATCCGACTATAGCAATCAGCCCCAGCATTTT. Translating it yields CASSPYRTSDYSNQPQHF. The genes are TRBV18 and TRBJ1-5; D perhaps matches TRBD1 (5 bases). The germline V gene encodes CDR1 KGHSH and CDR2 LQKENI. CDR3 length: 18 amino acids. With 2 bases removed from V and 0 bases from J, the gap between germline ends came to 17 bases.

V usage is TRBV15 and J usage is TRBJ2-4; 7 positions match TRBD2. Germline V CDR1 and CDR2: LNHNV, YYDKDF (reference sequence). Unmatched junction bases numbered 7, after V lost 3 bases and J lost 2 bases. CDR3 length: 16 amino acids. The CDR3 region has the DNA TGTGCCACCAGCAGGGCGGGAGACGGAACCAAAAACATTCAGTACTTC. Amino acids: CATSRAGDGTKNIQYF. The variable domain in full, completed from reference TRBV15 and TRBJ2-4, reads DAMVIQNPRYQVTQFGKPVTLSCSQTLNHNVMYWYQQKSSQAPKLLFHYYDKDFNNEADTPDNFQSRRPNTSFCFLDIRSPGLGDTAMYLCATSRAGDGTKNIQYFGAGTRLSVL.

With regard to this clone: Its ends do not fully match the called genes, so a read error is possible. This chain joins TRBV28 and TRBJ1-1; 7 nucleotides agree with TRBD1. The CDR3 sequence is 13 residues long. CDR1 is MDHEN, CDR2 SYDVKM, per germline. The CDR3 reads CASTLQGNTKAFF. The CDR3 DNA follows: TGTGCCAGCACCCTACAGGGGAACACTAAAGCTTTCTTT. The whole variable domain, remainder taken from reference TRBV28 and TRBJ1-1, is DVKVTQSSRYLVKRTGEKVFLECVQDMDHENMFWYRQDPGLGLRLIYFSYDVKMKEKGDIPEGYSVSREKKERFSLILESASTNQTSMYLCASTLQGNTKAFFGQGTRLTVV.

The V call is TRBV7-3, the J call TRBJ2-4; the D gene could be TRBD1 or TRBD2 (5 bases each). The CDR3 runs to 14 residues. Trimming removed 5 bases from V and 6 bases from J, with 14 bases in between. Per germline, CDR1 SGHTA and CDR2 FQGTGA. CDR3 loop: CASSLDGTLNIQYF. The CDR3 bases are TGTGCCAGCAGCCTAGACGGGACCCTAAACATTCAGTACTTC.

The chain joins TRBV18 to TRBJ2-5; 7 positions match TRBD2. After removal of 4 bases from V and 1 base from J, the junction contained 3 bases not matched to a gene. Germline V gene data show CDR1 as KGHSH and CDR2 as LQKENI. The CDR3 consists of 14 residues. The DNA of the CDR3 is TGTGCCAGCTCACGGGACTACCTCCAAGAGACCCAGTACTTC. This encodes CASSRDYLQETQYF.

Here the CDR3 reads CASTSTSDTTDTQYF. The CDR3 region has the DNA TGTGCCAGCACCTCAACTAGCGACACCACAGATACGCAGTATTTT. The genes are TRBV9 and TRBJ2-3; 7 bases map to TRBD2. V shed 6 bases, J shed 2 bases, and the junction held 9 bases outside the gene matches. Per germline, CDR1 SGDLS and CDR2 YYNGEE. CDR3 length: 15 amino acids.

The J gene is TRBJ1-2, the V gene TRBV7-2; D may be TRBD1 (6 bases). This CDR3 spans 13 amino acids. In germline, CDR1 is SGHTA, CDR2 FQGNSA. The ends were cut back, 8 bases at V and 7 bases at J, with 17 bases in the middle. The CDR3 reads CASGYREVVGYTF. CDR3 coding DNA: TGTGCCAGCGGCTACAGGGAGGTGGTTGGCTACACCTTC. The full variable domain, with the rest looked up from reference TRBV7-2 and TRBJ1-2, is GAGVSQSPSNKVTEKGKDVELRCDPISGHTALYWYRQSLGQGLEFLIYFQGNSAPDKSGLPSDRFSAERTGGSVSTLTIQRTQQEDSAVYLCASGYREVVGYTFGSGTRLTVV.

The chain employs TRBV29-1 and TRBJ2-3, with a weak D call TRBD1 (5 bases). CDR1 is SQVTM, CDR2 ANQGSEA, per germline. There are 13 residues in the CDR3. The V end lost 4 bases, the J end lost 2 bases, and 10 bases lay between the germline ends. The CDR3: CSVGGTYTDTQYF. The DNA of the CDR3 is TGCAGCGTTGGGGGCACCTACACAGATACGCAGTATTTT.

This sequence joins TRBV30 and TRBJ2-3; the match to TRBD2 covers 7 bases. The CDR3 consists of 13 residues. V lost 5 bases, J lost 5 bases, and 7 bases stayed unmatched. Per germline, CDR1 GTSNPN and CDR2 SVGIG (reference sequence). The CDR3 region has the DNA TGTGCCTGGGGGATGGGAGGGAGAGATACGCAGTATTTT. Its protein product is CAWGMGGRDTQYF.

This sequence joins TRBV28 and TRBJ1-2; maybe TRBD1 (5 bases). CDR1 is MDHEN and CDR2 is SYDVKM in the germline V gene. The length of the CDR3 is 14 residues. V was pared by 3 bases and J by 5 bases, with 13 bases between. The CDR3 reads CASSFPQGSYGYTF. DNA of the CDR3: TGTGCCAGCAGTTTCCCGCAGGGTTCGTATGGCTACACCTTC.

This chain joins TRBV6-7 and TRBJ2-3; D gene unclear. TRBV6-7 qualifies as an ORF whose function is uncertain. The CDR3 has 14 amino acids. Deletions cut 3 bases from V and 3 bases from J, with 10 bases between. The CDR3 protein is CASSYLGMTDTQYF. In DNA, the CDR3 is TGTGCCAGCAGTTATCTGGGGATGACAGATACGCAGTATTTT.

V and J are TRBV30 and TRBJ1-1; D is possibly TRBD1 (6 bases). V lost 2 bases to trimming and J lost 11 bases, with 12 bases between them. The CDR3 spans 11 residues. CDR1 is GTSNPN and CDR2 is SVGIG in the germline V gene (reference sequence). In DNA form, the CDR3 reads TGTGCCTGGAGTTGGGACACGGGGGCTTTCTTT. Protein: CAWSWDTGAFF.

CDR3 sequence reads: CASSQDSSAGTNEKLFF. DNA for the CDR3: TGCGCCAGCAGCCAAGATTCCTCGGCGGGAACTAATGAAAAACTGTTTTTT. The chain couples TRBV4-1 to TRBJ1-4; no clear D. CDR1 MGHRA and CDR2 YSYEKL come from the germline V gene. This CDR3 has 17 residues. V lost 0 bases, J lost 1 base, and 12 bases lay in between.

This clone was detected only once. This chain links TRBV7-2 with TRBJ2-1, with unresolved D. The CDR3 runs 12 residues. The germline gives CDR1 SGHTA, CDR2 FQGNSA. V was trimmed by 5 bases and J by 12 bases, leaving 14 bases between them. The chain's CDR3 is CASSASGGLQFF. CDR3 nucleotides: TGTGCCAGCAGCGCCTCAGGTGGGTTGCAGTTCTTC.

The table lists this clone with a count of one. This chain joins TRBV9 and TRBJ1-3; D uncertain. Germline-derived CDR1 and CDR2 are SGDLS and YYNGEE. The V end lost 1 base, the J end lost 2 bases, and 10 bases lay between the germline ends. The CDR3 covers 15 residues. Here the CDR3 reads CASSVLGSPGNTIYF. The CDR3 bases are TGTGCCAGCAGCGTACTCGGGTCCCCTGGAAACACCATATATTTT.

The CDR3 loop is CASSYGQGWNYGYTF. DNA for the CDR3: TGTGCCAGCAGCTACGGACAGGGCTGGAACTATGGCTACACCTTC. The V and J genes are TRBV5-6 and TRBJ1-2, with TRBD1 identical over 8 bases. V shed 3 bases, J shed 2 bases, and the junction held 6 bases outside the gene matches. This CDR3 contains 15 residues. Germline V CDR1 and CDR2: SGHDT, YYEEEE.

DNA for the CDR3: TGTGCCAGCAGCCAAGATGGGGCAGCCTCTAATTCACCCCTCCACTTT. Protein product: CASSQDGAASNSPLHF. The V call is TRBV4-2, the J call TRBJ1-6; TRBD1 is a possible D gene (5 bases). This CDR3 spans 16 amino acids. Germline V gives CDR1 LGHNA, CDR2 YNFKEQ. V lost 0 bases, J lost 6 bases, and 12 bases lay in between.

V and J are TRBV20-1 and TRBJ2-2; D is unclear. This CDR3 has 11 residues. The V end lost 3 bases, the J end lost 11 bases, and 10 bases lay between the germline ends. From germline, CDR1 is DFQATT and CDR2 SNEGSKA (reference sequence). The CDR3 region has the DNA TGCAGTGCTAGCGTCGCCACAGAGCTGTTTTTT. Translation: CSASVATELFF.

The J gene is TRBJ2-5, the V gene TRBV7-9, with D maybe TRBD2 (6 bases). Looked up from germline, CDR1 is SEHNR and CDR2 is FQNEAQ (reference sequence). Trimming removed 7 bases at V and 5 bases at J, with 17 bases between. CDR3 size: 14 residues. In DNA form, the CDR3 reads TGTGCCAGCACCAGAGAGGCAGGGAGGGAGACCCAGTACTTC. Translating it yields CASTREAGRETQYF.

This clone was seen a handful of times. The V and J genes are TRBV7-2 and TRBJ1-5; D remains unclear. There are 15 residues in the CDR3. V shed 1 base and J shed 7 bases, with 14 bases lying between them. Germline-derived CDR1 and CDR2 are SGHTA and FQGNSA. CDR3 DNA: TGTGCCAGCAGCTTAGGACAACCGAGAATACAGCCCCAGCATTTT. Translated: CASSLGQPRIQPQHF.

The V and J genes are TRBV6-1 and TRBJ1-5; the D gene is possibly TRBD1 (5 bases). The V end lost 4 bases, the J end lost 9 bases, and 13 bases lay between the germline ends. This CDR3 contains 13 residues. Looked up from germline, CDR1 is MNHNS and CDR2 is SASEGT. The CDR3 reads CASSGIRDWPQHF. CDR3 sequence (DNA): TGTGCCAGCAGTGGGATAAGGGACTGGCCCCAGCATTTT.

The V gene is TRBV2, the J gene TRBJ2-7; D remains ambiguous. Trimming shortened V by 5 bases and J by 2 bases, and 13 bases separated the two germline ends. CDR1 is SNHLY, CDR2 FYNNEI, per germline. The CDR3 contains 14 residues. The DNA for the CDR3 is TGTGCCAGCAGTAACCACGGTCAGACCTACGAGCAGTACTTC. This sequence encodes CASSNHGQTYEQYF.

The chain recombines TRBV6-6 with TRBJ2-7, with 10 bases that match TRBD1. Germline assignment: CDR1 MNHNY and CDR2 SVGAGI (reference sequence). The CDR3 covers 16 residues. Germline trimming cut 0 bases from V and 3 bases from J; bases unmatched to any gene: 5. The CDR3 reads CASSYSRGQGNYEQYF. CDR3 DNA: TGTGCCAGCAGTTACTCTAGGGGACAGGGGAACTACGAGCAGTACTTC.